Below, 29 T cell receptor beta chains from the same sample are listed, as sequenced in a study of blood T cells in healthy people across ages. With a J-beta primer mix and a sample-barcoded 5' primer, a second PCR ran about 7 to 11 cycles. One entry per CDR3 protein, called by TCRdb with MiXCR from the 5' RACE reads. The profile covers 650,000 to 800,000 distinct CDR3 sequences, with 40% to 50% appearing a single time and roughly a fifth taken by the ten largest. What was sequenced was blood. Receptors originate from a man in his fifties or sixties in good health.

This clonotype was observed a handful of times. The rearrangement joins TRBV10-3 to TRBJ2-3; D not resolved. Germline V gives CDR1 ENHRY, CDR2 SYGVKD. Trimming shortened V by 8 bases and J by 5 bases, and 17 bases separated the two germline ends. There are 14 residues in the CDR3. The CDR3 sequence is CAIEVGGGRDTQYF. Written as DNA, the CDR3 is TGTGCCATCGAGGTCGGCGGTGGCCGAGATACGCAGTATTTT.

The J gene is TRBJ2-7, the V gene TRBV6-1; 13 nucleotides match TRBD2. Germline V gene lookup returns CDR1 MNHNS and CDR2 SASEGT. CDR3 length: 16 residues. Losses at the gene ends were 4 bases for V and 3 bases for J; bases not matched to a gene: 6. The CDR3 DNA reads as TGTGCCAGCAGTGGCCTGGGACTAGCGGGGCTCTACGAGCAGTACTTC. Protein: CASSGLGLAGLYEQYF.

The CDR3 nucleotides are TGCGCCAGCAGTGAGTTTGCCGGGGGACATTCCTACGAGCAGTACTTC. Translated: CASSEFAGGHSYEQYF. The chain couples TRBV10-1 to TRBJ2-7; D is tentatively TRBD1 or TRBD2 (6 bases each). Trimming removed 1 base at V and 1 base at J, with 14 bases between. This CDR3 has 16 residues. Germline V gene data show CDR1 as WNHNN and CDR2 as SYGVQD (reference sequence).

The gene calls are TRBV9 and TRBJ2-1; 10 nucleotides line up with TRBD2. CDR1 is SGDLS, CDR2 YYNGEE, per germline. This CDR3 spans 15 amino acids. V trimming: 3 bases; J trimming: 4 bases; junction bases outside the gene matches: 4. The CDR3 region has the DNA TGTGCCAGCAGCGAACTAGCGGGGCATTACAATGAGCAGTTCTTC. It encodes CASSELAGHYNEQFF.

This clonotype was seen a few times. CDR3 region: CASSEETGGYTF. The CDR3 DNA is TGTGCCAGCAGTGAAGAAACGGGTGGCTACACCTTC. The chain combines TRBV6-1 with TRBJ1-2; D gene unclear. This CDR3 region has 12 residues. V lost 1 base to trimming and J lost 7 bases, with 7 bases between them. CDR1 MNHNS and CDR2 SASEGT come from the germline V gene.

V usage is TRBV7-3 and J usage is TRBJ2-3, with TRBD2 as a possible D gene (6 bases). The CDR3 spans 16 residues. With 5 bases removed from V and 0 bases from J, the gap between germline ends came to 15 bases. Germline values: CDR1 SGHTA, CDR2 FQGTGA. The CDR3 region is CASSQSRGTSTDTQYF. Here the CDR3 DNA reads TGTGCCAGCAGCCAAAGTCGGGGGACTAGCACAGATACGCAGTATTTT. Filled out from reference TRBV7-3 and TRBJ2-3, the complete variable domain reads GAGVSQTPSNKVTEKGKYVELRCDPISGHTALYWYRQSLGQGPEFLIYFQGTGAADDSGLPNDRFFAVRPEGSVSTLKIQRTERGDSAVYLCASSQSRGTSTDTQYFGPGTRLTVL.

This clonotype has more than one count but fewer than ten. This chain joins TRBV7-2 and TRBJ1-5; D gene unclear. Trimming removed 5 bases from V and 1 base from J, with 9 bases in between. CDR1 SGHTA and CDR2 FQGNSA come from the germline V gene. There are 14 residues in the CDR3. The CDR3 DNA reads as TGTGCCAGCAGCCAATCGGGCAGCAATCAGCCCCAGCATTTT. It codes for CASSQSGSNQPQHF.

This clonotype was recorded many times. The rearrangement links TRBV27 to TRBJ1-4; 8 nucleotides match TRBD1. Trimming at V came to 6 bases and at J to 11 bases, leaving 11 bases not matched to a gene. Germline V CDR1 and CDR2: MNHEY, SMNVEV (reference sequence). This CDR3 is 14 amino acids long. CDR3 amino acids: CASRKTGVPGKLFF. CDR3 DNA: TGTGCCAGCAGGAAGACAGGGGTACCTGGCAAACTGTTTTTT.

As to this clonotype: Germline and junction disagree at one end, which may indicate a read error. J is TRBJ2-3 and V is TRBV6-1; D gene unclear. Germline-derived CDR1 and CDR2 are MNHNS and SASEGT. The CDR3 is made up of 15 amino acids. The DNA for the CDR3 is TGTGCCAACAGTGAATTCCCTTTCCGCACAGATACGCAGTATTTT. Protein: CANSEFPFRTDTQYF.

The rearrangement joins TRBV3-1 to TRBJ2-7; D is possibly TRBD1 or TRBD2 (5 bases each). The ends were cut back, 3 bases at V and 4 bases at J, with 19 bases in the middle. CDR1 is LGHDT and CDR2 is YNNKEL in the germline V gene (reference sequence). The length of the CDR3 is 16 residues. The DNA for the CDR3 is TGTGCCAGCAGCCAGCCCGGGACCCCTGGGAGTTACGAGCAGTACTTC. Amino acid sequence: CASSQPGTPGSYEQYF.

The genes are TRBV9 and TRBJ2-3; D is possibly TRBD2 (5 bases). Trimming took 0 bases from V and 0 from J, leaving 14 bases between them. Germline V gene data show CDR1 as SGDLS and CDR2 as YYNGEE. This CDR3 comprises 17 residues. The CDR3 is CASSVDGRAESTDTQYF. DNA for the CDR3: TGTGCCAGCAGCGTAGACGGCCGAGCGGAGAGCACAGATACGCAGTATTTT.

The chain joins TRBV4-1 to TRBJ2-1; no clear D gene. Trimming took 1 base from V and 0 from J, leaving 10 bases between them. CDR3 length equals 16 residues. Germline CDR1 is MGHRA and CDR2 is YSYEKL. The CDR3 coding sequence is TGCGCCAGCAGCCAAGGATTGAGAAGCTCCTACAATGAGCAGTTCTTC. It encodes CASSQGLRSSYNEQFF.

The V gene is TRBV9, the J gene TRBJ2-2; tentatively, D is TRBD1 or TRBD2 (5 bases each). The CDR3 runs 16 residues. CDR1 is SGDLS, CDR2 YYNGEE, per germline. Deletions cut 3 bases from V and 5 bases from J, with 17 bases between. The CDR3 DNA reads TGTGCCAGCAGCGGAAGGAGTGGGGGTCGGACCGGGGAGCTGTTTTTT. Translating it yields CASSGRSGGRTGELFF.

This clonotype was recorded a few times. A clone one base away is much larger, so this may be a read error. The chain is built from TRBV29-1 and TRBJ2-4, with a possible D match to TRBD1 (6 bases). Germline V lookup: CDR1 SQVTM, CDR2 ANQGSEA. V was cut by 4 bases and J by 1 base, with 23 bases left in between. The CDR3 has 18 residues. The CDR3 reads CSVVEGDLRIRAKNIQYF. The CDR3 region has the DNA TGCAGCGTTGTCGAGGGGGACCTTCGGATCCGCGCCAAAAACATTCAGTACTTC.

The J gene is TRBJ2-7, the V gene TRBV28; 9 bases align to TRBD2. In germline, CDR1 is MDHEN, CDR2 SYDVKM. The CDR3 totals 16 residues. V was pared by 7 bases and J by 4 bases, with 14 bases of the junction left unmatched. In DNA, the CDR3 is TGTGCCAGCAACGGGTGGGGACTAGCTGAACAGTACGAGCAGTACTTC. Translation: CASNGWGLAEQYEQYF. The complete variable domain, with remaining parts taken from reference TRBV28 and TRBJ2-7, reads DVKVTQSSRYLVKRTGEKVFLECVQDMDHENMFWYRQDPGLGLRLIYFSYDVKMKEKGDIPEGYSVSREKKERFSLILESASTNQTSMYLCASNGWGLAEQYEQYFGPGTRLTVT.

This clonotype was counted a few times. CDR3 bases: TGTGCCAGCAGCCCCCGACAGGGTTTTGGCAAAAACATTCAGTACTTC. Translated: CASSPRQGFGKNIQYF. The chain carries TRBV7-2 and TRBJ2-4; 7 bases are shared with TRBD1. Per germline, CDR1 SGHTA and CDR2 FQGNSA. The CDR3 extends over 16 amino acids. With V trimmed by 5 bases and J by 3 bases, 10 bases remained unmatched.

A few counts support this clonotype. V and J are TRBV27 and TRBJ1-6; D might be TRBD1 (6 bases). This CDR3 spans 16 amino acids. Trimming removed 5 bases at V and 6 bases at J, with 17 bases between. Germline CDR1 is MNHEY and CDR2 is SMNVEV (reference sequence). Here the CDR3 DNA reads TGTGCCAGCAGTCCCCGGGGGGGCCCGTTTAATTCACCCCTCCACTTT. The encoded protein is CASSPRGGPFNSPLHF.

The genes are TRBV12-3 or TRBV12-4 and TRBJ1-1, with 8 bases aligning to TRBD1. After removal of 5 bases from V and 1 base from J, the junction contained 3 bases not matched to a gene. The CDR3 extends over 14 amino acids. CDR3 residues: CASSGQGGNTEAFF. DNA of the CDR3: TGTGCCAGCAGTGGACAGGGAGGGAACACTGAAGCTTTCTTT.

The chain combines TRBV28 with TRBJ2-7, with D hard to call. Germline V gives CDR1 MDHEN, CDR2 SYDVKM. CDR3 length: 12 amino acids. Trimming took off 6 bases at V and 7 bases at J, with 13 bases between the two ends. The CDR3 sequence is CASSTPQKEQYF. CDR3 coding DNA: TGTGCCAGCAGCACCCCACAAAAAGAGCAGTACTTC. Looking up the rest from reference TRBV28 and TRBJ2-7 gives the full variable domain: DVKVTQSSRYLVKRTGEKVFLECVQDMDHENMFWYRQDPGLGLRLIYFSYDVKMKEKGDIPEGYSVSREKKERFSLILESASTNQTSMYLCASSTPQKEQYFGPGTRLTVT.

This clonotype has only one observation. The chain joins TRBV11-3 to TRBJ2-1; D is possibly TRBD1 (6 bases). The germline V gene has CDR1 SGHNT and CDR2 YENEEA. The CDR3 is 13 residues long. The V end lost 0 bases, the J end lost 15 bases, and 15 bases lay between the germline ends. The CDR3 spells CASSLETGRALFF. DNA for the CDR3: TGTGCCAGCAGCTTAGAGACAGGCCGAGCCCTGTTCTTC.

This clonotype came up once. This chain uses TRBV9 with TRBJ2-6, with D perhaps given as TRBD1 or TRBD2 (5 bases each). Between the trimmed V and J ends, which lost 0 bases and 5 bases, there was a span of 9 bases. CDR1 SGDLS and CDR2 YYNGEE come from the germline V gene. This CDR3 spans 15 amino acids. The CDR3 reads CASSVGGAWANVLTF. The CDR3 DNA reads TGTGCCAGCAGCGTAGGAGGGGCTTGGGCCAACGTCCTGACTTTC.

The chain is built from TRBV12-3 or TRBV12-4 and TRBJ2-6; D remains ambiguous. The CDR3 totals 19 residues. V was trimmed by 6 bases and J by 0 bases, leaving 21 bases between them. The CDR3 reads CASSPPRPPSSSGANVLTF. The CDR3 nucleotides read TGTGCCAGCAGCCCCCCTAGGCCCCCAAGTAGCTCTGGGGCCAACGTCCTGACTTTC.

This clonotype was observed a few times. The chain combines TRBV4-3 with TRBJ2-7; D perhaps matches TRBD1 (6 bases). CDR3 length equals 16 residues. Germline V gene lookup returns CDR1 LGHNA and CDR2 YSLEER. The V end lost 0 bases, the J end lost 0 bases, and 12 bases lay between the germline ends. The CDR3 loop is CASSQDLTGSSYEQYF. Written as DNA, the CDR3 is TGCGCCAGCAGCCAAGACCTGACAGGCAGCTCCTACGAGCAGTACTTC.

The chain is built from TRBV20-1 and TRBJ1-4, with D possibly being TRBD1 (5 bases). With 3 bases removed from V and 3 bases from J, the gap between germline ends came to 20 bases. CDR1 is DFQATT and CDR2 is SNEGSKA in the germline V gene (reference sequence). There are 17 residues in the CDR3. The chain's CDR3 is CSASSWGEFGPNEKLFF. Written as DNA, the CDR3 is TGCAGTGCTAGTTCCTGGGGGGAGTTCGGTCCTAATGAAAAACTGTTTTTT.

This chain uses TRBV18 with TRBJ2-5; D perhaps matches TRBD2 (5 bases). The CDR3 has 16 amino acids. V lost 4 bases to trimming and J lost 1 base, with 16 bases between them. The V gene's germline CDR1 is KGHSH and CDR2 LQKENI. CDR3 in amino acids: CASSLSLADTQETQYF. CDR3 DNA: TGTGCCAGCTCACTCTCCCTAGCCGACACCCAAGAGACCCAGTACTTC.

This clonotype was detected only a few times. The rearrangement joins TRBV7-2 to TRBJ2-5; perhaps TRBD2 as D (5 bases). The CDR3 has 13 amino acids. CDR1 and CDR2 (germline): SGHTA, FQGNSA. Between the trimmed V and J ends, which lost 3 bases and 4 bases, there was a span of 9 bases. In DNA form, the CDR3 reads TGTGCCAGCAGCTTGGGAGTGGCAGAGACCCAGTACTTC. Translated: CASSLGVAETQYF.

This clonotype was found many times. The V gene is TRBV20-1, the J gene TRBJ2-7; no reliable D call. The CDR3 has 14 amino acids. The V end lost 0 bases, the J end lost 2 bases, and 11 bases lay between the germline ends. Germline loops: CDR1 DFQATT, CDR2 SNEGSKA (reference sequence). The CDR3 protein is CSARDRSQAYEQYF. DNA for the CDR3: TGCAGTGCTAGAGATCGGTCGCAAGCCTACGAGCAGTACTTC.

The rearrangement uses TRBV20-1 and TRBJ2-1, with 7 bases matching TRBD2. CDR1 is DFQATT, CDR2 SNEGSKA, per germline (reference sequence). The junction had 11 bases not matched to a gene; V was cut back by 6 bases and J by 3 bases. There are 15 residues in the CDR3. CDR3 residues: CSAVAGLAVYNEQFF. The CDR3 DNA is TGCAGTGCGGTTGCGGGGCTAGCGGTCTACAATGAGCAGTTCTTC.

The rearrangement links TRBV6-5 to TRBJ2-5; D gene ambiguous. Deletions cut 6 bases from V and 9 bases from J, with 17 bases between. Germline values: CDR1 MNHEY, CDR2 SVGAGI. The CDR3 sequence is 13 residues long. The CDR3 DNA is TGTGCCAGCAGGGGTTCTTCCTCCGGCGCCCAGTACTTC. It translates to CASRGSSSGAQYF.